This T cell receptor (beta chain) was identified during a study of cytomegalovirus exposure and HLA in healthy donors. Notes on this clone: Its antigen remains unidentified.

The PCR employed 60 Vbeta primers together with 13 Jbeta primers. Data came from immunoSEQ multiplex PCR; TCRdb stores just in-frame clones and leaves some out. Here the sample table reports about 140,000 clones. Study results and caveats: Under in vitro conditions, three CMV-associated chains were confirmed as specific for CMV antigens. The productive fraction for most TCR beta V segments was about 90% or about 30% in an earlier analysis.

Germline V gene lookup returns CDR1 KGHSH and CDR2 LQKENI. This CDR3 comprises 17 residues. J gave up 1 base and V 2 bases, and 6 bases lay outside the gene matches. The receptor's source is a woman in her late teens or twenties in good health and CMV-seronegative. The chain uses TRBV18 and TRBJ1-3, with 9 bases fitting TRBD1. Input material: PBMCs. Written as DNA, the CDR3 is TGTGCCAGCTCACCAAGGGGACAGGGAAATTCTGGAAACACCATATATTTT. Encoded protein: CASSPRGQGNSGNTIYF. The complete variable domain, with remaining parts taken from reference TRBV18 and TRBJ1-3, reads NAGVMQNPRHLVRRRGQEARLRCSPMKGHSHVYWYRQLPEEGLKFMVYLQKENIIDESGMPKERFSAEFPKEGPSILRIQQVVRGDSAAYFCASSPRGQGNSGNTIYFGEGSWLTVV.